Presented here are 16 T cell receptor beta chains from one specimen sequenced in a study of CD8 T cells in ankylosing spondylitis. MiXCR, applied by TCRdb to the 5' RACE reads, yields one record per CDR3 protein. The profile shows about 190,000 distinct CDR3 sequences, approximately 12% of them singletons. The material sequenced was blood, either unsorted or a sorted T cell fraction (not recorded which). These receptors were collected from a female donor with ankylosing spondylitis or in good health (not recorded which).

This clonotype was seen ten or more times. V usage is TRBV28 and J usage is TRBJ1-5, with D perhaps TRBD1 (5 bases). This CDR3 has 14 amino acids. The germline CDR1 and CDR2 sequences are MDHEN and SYDVKM. The germline V and J ends were trimmed by 6 bases and 3 bases, with 12 bases remaining between them. The CDR3 region is CASRFDRTNQPQHF. CDR3 DNA: TGTGCCAGCAGATTTGACAGAACCAATCAGCCCCAGCATTTT. The full variable domain, in which reference TRBV28 and TRBJ1-5 provide the parts outside the CDR3, is DVKVTQSSRYLVKRTGEKVFLECVQDMDHENMFWYRQDPGLGLRLIYFSYDVKMKEKGDIPEGYSVSREKKERFSLILESASTNQTSMYLCASRFDRTNQPQHFGDGTRLSIL.

Many counts were recorded for this clonotype. CDR3 loop: CASSYPRSEAFF. For the CDR3, the DNA is TGTGCCAGCAGCTACCCTAGGAGTGAAGCTTTCTTT. The chain is built from TRBV6-2 or TRBV6-3 and TRBJ1-1; D gene ambiguous. The CDR3 runs to 12 residues. Germline-derived CDR1 and CDR2 are MNHEY and SVGEGT. V lost 6 bases and J 7 bases, leaving 12 bases between the germline ends.

Ten or more counts support this clonotype. The CDR3 DNA reads as TGTGCCAGCAGCTTAGCTGGGAGGGGCTACTACGAGCAGTACTTC. This codes for CASSLAGRGYYEQYF. The chain joins TRBV7-9 to TRBJ2-7; 7 nucleotides match TRBD2. V gave up 0 bases and J gave up 3 bases; unmatched junction bases: 5. Germline CDR1 reads SEHNR; CDR2 reads FQNEAQ (reference sequence). The CDR3 contains 15 residues.

The gene calls are TRBV15 and TRBJ2-7; 8 bases map to TRBD2. There are 16 residues in the CDR3. After removal of 3 bases from V and 4 bases from J, the junction contained 11 bases not matched to a gene. The germline CDR1 and CDR2 sequences are LNHNV and YYDKDF (reference sequence). The CDR3 loop is CATSSGPSGSRYEQYF. CDR3 sequence (DNA): TGTGCCACCAGCAGTGGACCCAGCGGGAGCAGGTACGAGCAGTACTTC.

This clonotype was seen ten or more times. The V call is TRBV12-3 or TRBV12-4, the J call TRBJ1-5, with 9 bases aligning to TRBD1. This CDR3 contains 15 residues. V shed 6 bases, J shed 4 bases, and the junction held 7 bases outside the gene matches. CDR3 sequence (DNA): TGTGCCAGCAGCACCGGGACAGGGCATAATCAGCCCCAGCATTTT. Translation gives CASSTGTGHNQPQHF.

This clonotype occurred many times. The chain has TRBV4-3 and TRBJ1-1; D is possibly TRBD1 (6 bases). Germline V CDR1 and CDR2: LGHNA, YSLEER. Deletions cut 0 bases from V and 5 bases from J, with 13 bases between. The CDR3 totals 15 residues. The CDR3 loop is CASSQDQGPGTEAFF. CDR3 coding DNA: TGCGCCAGCAGCCAAGATCAGGGGCCGGGGACTGAAGCTTTCTTT.

This clonotype was detected a few times. The chain is built from TRBV29-1 and TRBJ1-1; D may be TRBD1 (5 bases). CDR3 length equals 14 residues. Trimming left V 5 bases short and J 1 base short, with 14 bases between. Germline CDR1 SQVTM, CDR2 ANQGSEA. This CDR3 reads CSVSVGGTNTEAFF. The CDR3 DNA sequence: TGCAGCGTTTCGGTCGGGGGGACGAACACTGAAGCTTTCTTT.

This chain joins TRBV20-1 and TRBJ2-3; TRBD2 agrees at 9 bases. With V trimmed by 3 bases and J by 4 bases, 8 bases remained unmatched. There are 15 residues in the CDR3. Looked up from germline, CDR1 is DFQATT and CDR2 is SNEGSKA (reference sequence). In DNA, the CDR3 is TGCAGTGCTAGGTCAGAGCGGGGGGAATCAGATACGCAGTATTTT. It codes for CSARSERGESDTQYF.

This clonotype was seen ten or more times. The CDR3 spells CSASPGQAYRAFF. DNA of the CDR3: TGCAGTGCTAGCCCGGGACAGGCCTATAGAGCTTTCTTT. The V gene is TRBV20-1, the J gene TRBJ1-1, with TRBD1 matching 8 bases. In germline, CDR1 is DFQATT, CDR2 SNEGSKA (reference sequence). Unmatched junction bases numbered 10, after V lost 3 bases and J lost 10 bases. The CDR3 contains 13 residues.

The rearrangement uses TRBV7-3 and TRBJ2-2; TRBD2 agrees at 7 bases. J was trimmed by 3 bases and V by 2 bases; bases with no gene match: 6. This CDR3 spans 16 amino acids. Germline values: CDR1 SGHTA, CDR2 FQGTGA. CDR3 amino acids: CASSLGAGVDTGELFF. CDR3 DNA sequence: TGTGCCAGCAGCTTAGGGGCGGGAGTGGACACCGGGGAGCTGTTTTTT.

With regard to this clonotype: The junction does not match germline at one end; this may be a read error. CDR3 nucleotides: TGTGCCAGCAGCTTAGACGGACTCGGCAATCAGCCCCAGCGTTTT. Encoded protein: CASSLDGLGNQPQRF. V is TRBV7-2 and J is TRBJ1-5; D gene unclear. This CDR3 is built from 15 residues. Germline lookup yields CDR1 SGHTA and CDR2 FQGNSA.

This clonotype was found a few times. The chain links TRBV7-2 to TRBJ1-1; D might be TRBD1 (5 bases). CDR3 size: 13 residues. Trimming stripped 2 bases from V and 3 bases from J, with 7 bases between. Germline CDR1 and CDR2: SGHTA and FQGNSA. The CDR3 sequence: CASSLRGYTEAFF. CDR3 coding DNA: TGTGCCAGCAGCTTACGGGGGTACACTGAAGCTTTCTTT.

This chain joins TRBV20-1 and TRBJ1-5, with D tentatively TRBD1 (6 bases). The CDR3 consists of 15 residues. Trimming cost V 3 bases and J 4 bases, with 16 bases left between them. Looked up from germline, CDR1 is DFQATT and CDR2 is SNEGSKA (reference sequence). The CDR3 DNA reads TGCAGTGCTAGTAAAATAAGCCAGGGGAATCAGCCCCAGCATTTT. This gives the protein CSASKISQGNQPQHF.

This clonotype was seen ten or more times. The chain carries TRBV12-3 or TRBV12-4 and TRBJ1-1; D is unresolved. V was trimmed by 3 bases and J by 5 bases, leaving 10 bases between them. The CDR3 contains 13 residues. Here the CDR3 DNA reads TGTGCCAGCAGTTTTAGTAGGGATACTGAAGCTTTCTTT. Its translation is CASSFSRDTEAFF.

This clonotype was counted at least ten times. The chain links TRBV11-2 to TRBJ2-1; TRBD2 agrees at 8 bases. V dropped 1 base and J dropped 6; count of bases not matched to a gene: 5. Germline lookup yields CDR1 SGHAT and CDR2 FQNNGV. The CDR3 contains 15 residues. CDR3 in DNA: TGTGCCAGCAGCTTAGCGGGACTAGTTTTCAATGAGCAGTTCTTC. It yields the protein CASSLAGLVFNEQFF.

As regards this clonotype: A much larger clone lies one base from this, so it may be a read error. This chain uses TRBV18 with TRBJ2-7, with 9 bases fitting TRBD1. The CDR3 spans 15 residues. Germline CDR1 is KGHSH and CDR2 is LQKENI. In nucleotides, the CDR3 is TGTGCCGGCTCACCACCGGGACAGGGAGGGTCCGAGCAGTACTTC. It yields the protein CAGSPPGQGGSEQYF.